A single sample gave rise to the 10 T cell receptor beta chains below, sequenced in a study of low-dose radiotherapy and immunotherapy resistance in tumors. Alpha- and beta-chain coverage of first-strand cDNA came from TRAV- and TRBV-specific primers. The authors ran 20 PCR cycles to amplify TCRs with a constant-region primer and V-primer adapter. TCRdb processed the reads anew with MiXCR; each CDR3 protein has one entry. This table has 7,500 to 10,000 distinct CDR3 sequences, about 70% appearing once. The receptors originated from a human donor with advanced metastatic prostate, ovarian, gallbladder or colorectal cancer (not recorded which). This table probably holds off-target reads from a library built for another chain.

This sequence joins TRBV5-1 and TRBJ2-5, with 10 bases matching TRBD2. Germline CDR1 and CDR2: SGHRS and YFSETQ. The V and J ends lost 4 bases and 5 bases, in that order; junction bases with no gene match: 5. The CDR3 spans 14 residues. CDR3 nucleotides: TGCGCCAGCAGCCTAGGGACTAGCGTTGAGACCCAGTACTTC. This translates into CASSLGTSVETQYF.

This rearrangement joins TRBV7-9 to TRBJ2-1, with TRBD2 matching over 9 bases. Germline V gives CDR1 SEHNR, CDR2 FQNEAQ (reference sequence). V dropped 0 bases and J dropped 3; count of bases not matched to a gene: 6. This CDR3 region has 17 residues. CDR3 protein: CASSLASGSNFYNEQFF. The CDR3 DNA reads TGTGCCAGCAGCTTAGCTAGCGGGAGTAACTTCTACAATGAGCAGTTCTTC.

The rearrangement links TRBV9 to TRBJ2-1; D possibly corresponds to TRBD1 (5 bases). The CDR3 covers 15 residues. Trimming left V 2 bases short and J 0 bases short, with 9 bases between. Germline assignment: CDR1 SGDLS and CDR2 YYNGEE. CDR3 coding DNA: TGTGCCAGCAGCGTTACAGGAAGCTCCTACAATGAGCAGTTCTTC. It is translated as CASSVTGSSYNEQFF.

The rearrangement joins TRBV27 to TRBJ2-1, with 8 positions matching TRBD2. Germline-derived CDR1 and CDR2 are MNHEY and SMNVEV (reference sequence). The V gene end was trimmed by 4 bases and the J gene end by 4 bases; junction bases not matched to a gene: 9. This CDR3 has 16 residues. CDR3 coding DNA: TGTGCCAGCAGTTCGCCACTAGCGGACCCATACAATGAGCAGTTCTTC. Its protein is CASSSPLADPYNEQFF.

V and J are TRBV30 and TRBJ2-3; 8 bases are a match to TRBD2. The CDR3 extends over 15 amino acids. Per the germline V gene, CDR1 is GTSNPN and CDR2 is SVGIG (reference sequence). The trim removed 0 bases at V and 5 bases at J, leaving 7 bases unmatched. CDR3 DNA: TGTGCCTGGAGTGTACTCGGGGGGGCGGGAGATACGCAGTATTTT. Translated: CAWSVLGGAGDTQYF.

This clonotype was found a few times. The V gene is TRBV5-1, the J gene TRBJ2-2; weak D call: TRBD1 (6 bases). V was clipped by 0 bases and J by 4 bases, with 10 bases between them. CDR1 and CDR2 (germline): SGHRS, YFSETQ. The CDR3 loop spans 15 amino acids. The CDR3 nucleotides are TGCGCCAGCAGCTTGGACAGGGTGGGCACCGGGGAGCTGTTTTTT. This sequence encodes CASSLDRVGTGELFF.

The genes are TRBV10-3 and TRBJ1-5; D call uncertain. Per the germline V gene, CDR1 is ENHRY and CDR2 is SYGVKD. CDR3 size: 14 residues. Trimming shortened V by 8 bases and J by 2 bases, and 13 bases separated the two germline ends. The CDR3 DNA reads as TGTGCCATCGTCGAGGACGACGGCAATCAGCCCCAGCATTTT. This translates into CAIVEDDGNQPQHF.

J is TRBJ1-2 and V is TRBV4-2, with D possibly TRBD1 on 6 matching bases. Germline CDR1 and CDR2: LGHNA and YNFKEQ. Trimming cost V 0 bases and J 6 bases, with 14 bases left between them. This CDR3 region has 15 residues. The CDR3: CASSQDPNRENGYTF. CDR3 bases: TGTGCCAGCAGCCAAGATCCTAACAGGGAGAATGGCTACACCTTC.

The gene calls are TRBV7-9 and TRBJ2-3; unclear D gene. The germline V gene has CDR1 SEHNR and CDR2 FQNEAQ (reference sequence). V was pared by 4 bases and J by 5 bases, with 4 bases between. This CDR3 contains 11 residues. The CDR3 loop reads CASSWGDTQYF. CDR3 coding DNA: TGTGCCAGCAGCTGGGGAGATACGCAGTATTTT.

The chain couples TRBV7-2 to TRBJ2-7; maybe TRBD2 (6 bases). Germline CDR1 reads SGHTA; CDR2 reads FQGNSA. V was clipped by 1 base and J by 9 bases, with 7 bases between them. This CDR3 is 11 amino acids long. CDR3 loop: CASSLGRGQYF. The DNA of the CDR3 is TGTGCCAGCAGCTTAGGGCGGGGGCAGTACTTC.